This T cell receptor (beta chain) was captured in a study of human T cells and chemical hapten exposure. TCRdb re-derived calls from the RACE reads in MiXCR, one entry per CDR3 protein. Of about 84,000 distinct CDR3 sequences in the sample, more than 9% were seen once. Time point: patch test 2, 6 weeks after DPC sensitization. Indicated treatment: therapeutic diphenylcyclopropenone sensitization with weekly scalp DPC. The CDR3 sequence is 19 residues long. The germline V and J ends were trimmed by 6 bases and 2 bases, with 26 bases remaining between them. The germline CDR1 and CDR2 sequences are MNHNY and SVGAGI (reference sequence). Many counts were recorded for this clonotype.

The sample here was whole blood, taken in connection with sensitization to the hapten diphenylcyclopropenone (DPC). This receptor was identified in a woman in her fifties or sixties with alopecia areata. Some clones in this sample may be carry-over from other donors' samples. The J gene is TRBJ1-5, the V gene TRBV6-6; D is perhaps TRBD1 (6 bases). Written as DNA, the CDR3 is TGTGCCAGCAGCACCGCAACCGATTGGGACAATTGGGGCAATCAGCCCCAGCATTTT. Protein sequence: CASSTATDWDNWGNQPQHF.